The T cell receptor beta chain described here comes from a study of T-cell reconstitution after alpha-beta-depleted transplantation in children. Germline-derived CDR1 and CDR2 are SQVTM and ANQGSEA. The V end was cut by 6 bases, the J end by 2 bases, with 7 bases between. The CDR3 has 12 amino acids. This clonotype was recorded at least ten times. Unique molecular identifiers tagged the TCRbeta library. TCRdb reprocessed the PCR reads via MiXCR and lists one record per CDR3 protein. Among 140,000 or so distinct CDR3 sequences, roughly 8.8% were seen once, and the ten largest hold roughly 20%. Here the sequenced sample was PBMCs, mostly from graft donor cells, taken 180 days after TCRalphabeta/CD19-depleted stem cell transplant. The origin of this receptor is a female patient aged 2-9 years who had a stem cell transplant for congenital amegakaryocytic thrombocytopenia, so the T cells may come from the graft donor. V gene TRBV29-1 combines with J gene TRBJ2-2; the D is unclear. In DNA form, the CDR3 reads TGCAGCGTGGACGGAAACACCGGGGAGCTGTTTTTT. Translation: CSVDGNTGELFF.